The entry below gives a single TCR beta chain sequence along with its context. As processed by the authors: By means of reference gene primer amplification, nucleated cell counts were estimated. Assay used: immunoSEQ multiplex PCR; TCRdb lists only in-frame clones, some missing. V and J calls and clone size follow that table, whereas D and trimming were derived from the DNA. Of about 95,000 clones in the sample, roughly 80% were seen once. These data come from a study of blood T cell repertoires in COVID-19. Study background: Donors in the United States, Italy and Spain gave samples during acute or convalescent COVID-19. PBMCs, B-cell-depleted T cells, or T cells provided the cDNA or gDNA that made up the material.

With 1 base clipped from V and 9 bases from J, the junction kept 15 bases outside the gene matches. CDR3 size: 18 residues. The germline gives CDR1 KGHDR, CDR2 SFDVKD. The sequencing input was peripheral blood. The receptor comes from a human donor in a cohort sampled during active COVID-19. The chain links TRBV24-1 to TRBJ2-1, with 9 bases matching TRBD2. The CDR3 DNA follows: TGTGCCACCAGTGATTTAGGTGGTTTGGGCGGGAGGGCCGCTGAGCAGTTCTTC. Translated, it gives CATSDLGGLGGRAAEQFF.